This is a list of T cell receptor beta chains from one sample in a study of blood T cell repertoires in COVID-19. The protocol was immunoSEQ multiplex PCR, while the TCRdb copy is restricted to in-frame clones and leaves out a portion. The sample includes around 92,000 clones, roughly 84% of them seen just once. The sequenced material came from peripheral blood. All receptors derive from a woman aged 55-75 years in a cohort sampled during active or convalescent COVID-19. Each CDR3 is given with its conserved first and last residue. The D gene is left open where the match is weak. Rows give clone size only sometimes, using once, few, many, or a class for an expanded clone.

v_call	clone_size	cdr3_length	j_call	d_call	cdr3_nt	cdr3_aa
TRBV7-2	-	15	TRBJ1-5	-	TGTGCCAGCAGCTTAGGAGGTCTTCTCAATCAGCCCCAGCATTTT	CASSLGGLLNQPQHF
TRBV2	-	14	TRBJ1-4	-	TGTGCCAGCATTCCGGCCGGGAGTAAGGAAAAACTGTTTTTT	CASIPAGSKEKLFF
TRBV19	few	14	TRBJ1-6	-	TGTGCCAGTGCGGTCCCAGGGACAAATTCACCCCTCCACTTT	CASAVPGTNSPLHF
TRBV4-2	-	16	TRBJ1-3	-	TGTGCCAGCAGCCAAGAAAGGGGTCTCTCTGGAAACACCATATATTTT	CASSQERGLSGNTIYF
TRBV5-1	-	17	TRBJ2-1	TRBD1	TGCGCCAGCAGCTTGGACGGGGACAGGGGGCTACGCAATGAGCAGTTCTTC	CASSLDGDRGLRNEQFF
TRBV9	-	16	TRBJ2-3	-	TGTGCCAGCAGCGTAGACGGGATCACTAGCACAGATACGCAGTATTTT	CASSVDGITSTDTQYF
TRBV29-1	-	16	TRBJ2-1	TRBD2	TGCAGCGGGACCCCCTTTAGCGGGAGCGACTACAATGAGCAGTTCTTC	CSGTPFSGSDYNEQFF
TRBV14	-	15	TRBJ2-5	-	TGTGCCAGCAGCCCCTTCCGGGGAGGACAAGAGACCCAGTACTTC	CASSPFRGGQETQYF
TRBV24-1	once	16	TRBJ1-4	TRBD1	TGTGCCACCTCCTCGGGACAGGGGGCCTTTAATGAAAAACTGTTTTTT	CATSSGQGAFNEKLFF
TRBV2	-	14	TRBJ2-1	TRBD1	TGTGCCAGCAGTACCGGGACAGGCTACAATGAGCAGTTCTTC	CASSTGTGYNEQFF
TRBV30	-	12	TRBJ1-1	TRBD1	TGTGCCTGGAGCCAGGGGGACGCTGAAGCTTTCTTT	CAWSQGDAEAFF
TRBV4-1	-	14	TRBJ2-3	-	TGCGCCAGCAGCCAAACCCAGGGGTCGAATACGCAGTATTTT	CASSQTQGSNTQYF
TRBV6-1	once	13	TRBJ2-3	-	TGTGCCAGCAGTGAACAGGGCTCAGATACGCAGTATTTT	CASSEQGSDTQYF
TRBV6-5	few	11	TRBJ2-1	-	TGTGCCAGCAGTCGCTACAATGAGCAGTTCTTC	CASSRYNEQFF
TRBV5-1	-	16	TRBJ2-2	-	TGCGCCAGCAGCTTGGGGTCCGGACTGAACACCGGGGAGCTGTTTTTT	CASSLGSGLNTGELFF
TRBV28	once	15	TRBJ2-1	TRBD2	TGTGCCAGCAACCGGGGGGGGCCAACCTACAATGAGCAGTTCTTC	CASNRGGPTYNEQFF
TRBV28	-	16	TRBJ2-5	TRBD1	TGTGCCAGCAGTATTACTTCGACAGGGGTTGGGGAGACCCAGTACTTC	CASSITSTGVGETQYF
TRBV4-1	-	15	TRBJ2-2	TRBD1	TGCGCCAGCTGCCCCGGGACAGGGGGCACCGGGGAGCTGTTTTTT	CASCPGTGGTGELFF
TRBV9	-	14	TRBJ1-2	-	TGTGCCAGCAGCGCAAACGTGGGGGCGGGTGGCTACACCTTC	CASSANVGAGGYTF
TRBV3-1/TRBV3-2	few	17	TRBJ1-5	TRBD1	TGTGCCAGCAGCCAACGGAGGACAGGGGGTGGGAATCAGCCCCAGCATTTT	CASSQRRTGGGNQPQHF
TRBV7-2	few	14	TRBJ1-2	-	TGTGCCAGCAGCTTAGCTTTTAGCTTGGATGGCTACACCTTC	CASSLAFSLDGYTF
TRBV18	once	13	TRBJ1-4	-	TGTGCCAGCTCACGTAACGCAGGTGAAAAACTGTTTTTT	CASSRNAGEKLFF
TRBV12-5	-	15	TRBJ2-1	TRBD2	TGTGCTAGTGGTTTGGAGACTAGCGGGAGTATTGAGCAGTTCTTC	CASGLETSGSIEQFF
TRBV19	-	14	TRBJ1-5	-	TGTGCCAGTAGTATTCAGCAGGGTGTTCAGCCCCAGCATTTT	CASSIQQGVQPQHF
TRBV5-1	few	15	TRBJ1-4	-	TGCGCCAGCAGCCCGTACAGTGCAACTAATGAAAAACTGTTTTTT	CASSPYSATNEKLFF
TRBV5-1	-	14	TRBJ2-1	-	TGCGCCAGCAGCTTGAATACTCCGGACAATGAGCAGTTCTTC	CASSLNTPDNEQFF